This entry describes one TCR beta chain. Its target antigen remains unknown. There are no base qualities to consult, and no much larger clone falls within one base. Reading the label with the study, this specimen's time point is: baseline before first vaccination. Vaccinee samples came from UK trials COV001 and COV002, including a single-blind randomized controlled phase 2/3 trial of AZD1222 (ChAdOx1 nCoV-19) in healthy adults. For TCRbeta chain sequencing, PBMC samples from trial participants were taken at day 0 and at day 28 after the second dose. The CDR3 regions of human TCRbeta chains were analyzed by immunosequencing. The original pipeline was this. TCRs in the repertoires were compared against a reference library of SARS-CoV-2-specific TCRs that had been generated with the MIRA antigen-specificity platform. Breadth was defined as the fraction of unique TCRs that were SARS-CoV-2-associated, and depth was defined as the fraction of total T cells that were SARS-CoV-2-associated. Using the MIRA data, each spike-specific TCR was assigned both to the spike region to which the TCR was reactive and to a CD4 or CD8 class. Log10-transformed breadth and depth values were compared by one-way ANOVA with Sidak's multiple comparisons tests. As stored in TCRdb, this immuneACCESS dataset retains in-frame rearrangements with V and J assigned. A fraction of the clones does not appear; measured against another copy, unresolved V genes explain less than half of the discrepancy, and the remainder lacks a known reason. V, J and clone size are those of that table, while D and trimming were read from the DNA. For this sample the table gives approximately 120,000 clones, of which 80% to 90% were detected only once. Jointly, the top ten make up about 5% of the sample.

These data originate in a study of T cell responses to AZD1222 COVID-19 vaccine (dated by TCRdb to about 2021). Concerning the study at large: AZD1222 recipients whose second dose came at about 4 weeks and those whose second dose came at about 12 weeks were combined into one group, since spike-specific TCR depth and breadth did not differ between the two schedules. A total of about 240 trial participants underwent TCR sequencing, of whom roughly 210 received two doses of AZD1222 and about 26 received two doses of the MenACWY control vaccine. Enrollment into the trials was organized by age into subgroups of 18-55, 56-69 and 70-plus years, and those subgroups contained roughly 160, 29 and 62 TCR-sequenced participants, respectively.

Overall study outcomes, separate from this receptor: No day 14 peak-response samples were available, so repertoires were characterized only after the peak T cell response. A significant rise in spike-specific TCR breadth and depth was observed after two AZD1222 doses relative to day 0 and relative to MenACWY recipients. Participants were mostly white British and included more females than males, and it was suggested by the authors that clonal diversity may have been underestimated. The 56-69-year group was small, and its depth increase did not reach significance, likely because of low power. Conclusions about previously exposed vaccinees were limited because only a handful of AZD1222 recipients were SARS-CoV-2 seropositive at baseline. Epitopes outside the regions mutated in the B.1.351 and B.1.1.7 variants were reportedly recognized by nearly half of the unique spike-specific TCRs. Vaccine-associated CD4 TCRs spanned the whole spike protein, with dominant responses in regions 160-218 and 743-854.

This receptor was identified in an adult in good health. The sequencing used peripheral blood, collected on day 0 of AZD1222 vaccination.

In nucleotides, the sequence is TGTGCCAGCAGACGGGGTGGAGATTCACCCCTCCACTTT. This codes for CASRRGGDSPLHF. The receptor chain draws on TRBV3-1 (or the pseudogene TRBV3-2) and TRBJ1-6, with an unclear D gene assignment. Measured from the cysteine to the phenylalanine, the CDR3 is 13 residues long. This entry keeps only the CDR3 DNA: 39 bases, framed from base 1. According to the germline V gene (reference sequence), CDR1 reads LGHDT and CDR2 reads YNNKEL. V is cut by 6 bases and J by 8 bases, and the space between the germline ends is 11 bases.